The rows below give T cell receptor beta chains drawn from one sample of a study of response to subunit inactivated influenza vaccine. TCRdb used MiXCR to reprocess the RT-PCR reads, holding one entry per CDR3 protein. The data contain about 780,000 distinct CDR3 sequences, roughly 18% of them singletons. The sequences come from PBMCs from blood, collected around 5 days after vaccination. The receptors shown here come from a man in his fifties who received an inactivated influenza vaccine. CDR3s include the opening cysteine and the closing phenylalanine or tryptophan. Each record gives: clone size, D gene, J gene, V gene, CDR3 protein, CDR3 DNA. A D gene is named only where the DNA matches it firmly. The size entry is marked missing in some rows and otherwise reads once, few, many or a size class.

>once|TRBD2|TRBJ2-5|TRBV4-3
CASSKRGWGETQYF
TGCGCCAGCAGCAAGCGGGGTTGGGGGGAGACCCAGTACTTC
>once|-|TRBJ2-1|TRBV15
CATSRERSSYNEQFF
TGTGCCACCAGCAGAGAACGCAGCTCCTACAATGAGCAGTTCTTC
>few|TRBD1|TRBJ2-2|TRBV27
CASSPGTGRPNTGELFF
TGTGCCAGCAGTCCCGGGACAGGCCGTCCGAACACCGGGGAGCTGTTTTTT
>-|TRBD2|TRBJ2-5|TRBV7-2
CASSSMGLAGKGTQYF
TGTGCCAGCAGCTCGATGGGACTAGCCGGAAAGGGGACCCAGTACTTC
>-|TRBD2|TRBJ2-1|TRBV7-2
CASLSGVDAYNEQFF
TGTGCCAGCCTGAGCGGGGTTGACGCCTACAATGAGCAGTTCTTC
>-|-|TRBJ2-2|TRBV6-1
CASSELGGVAGELFF
TGTGCCAGCAGTGAATTAGGGGGAGTAGCGGGGGAGCTGTTTTTT
>-|-|TRBJ2-1|TRBV20-1
CSAPLATNEQFF
TGCAGTGCACCCCTAGCGACCAATGAGCAGTTCTTC
>-|TRBD1|TRBJ2-1|TRBV12-3/TRBV12-4
CASKLQGDYNEQFF
TGTGCCAGCAAACTGCAGGGGGACTACAATGAGCAGTTCTTC
>few|-|TRBJ2-3|TRBV29-1
CSVVLALTDTQYF
TGCAGCGTTGTTCTAGCTCTCACAGATACGCAGTATTTT
>-|-|TRBJ2-7|TRBV10-1
CASTPGEQYF
TGCGCCAGCACCCCTGGGGAGCAGTACTTC
>few|TRBD1|TRBJ2-5|TRBV7-9
CASSLALDRGETQYF
TGTGCCAGCAGCTTAGCTCTGGACAGGGGTGAGACCCAGTACTTC
>-|-|TRBJ2-1|TRBV20-1
CSATTGNEQFF
TGCAGTGCTACGACAGGCAATGAGCAGTTCTTC
>few|-|TRBJ1-1|TRBV6-2/TRBV6-3
CASSRQRDTEAFF
TGTGCCAGCAGTCGACAGAGGGACACTGAAGCTTTCTTT
>few|-|TRBJ2-7|TRBV29-1
CSVRGLTGAYEQYF
TGCAGCGTGCGGGGACTCACGGGGGCATACGAGCAGTACTTC
>-|-|TRBJ1-1|TRBV12-3/TRBV12-4
CASREGAGIVNPEAFF
TGTGCCAGCAGAGAAGGAGCAGGGATAGTCAACCCTGAAGCTTTCTTT
>-|TRBD2|TRBJ2-1|TRBV6-2/TRBV6-3
CASRTGLAGGPNNEQFF
TGTGCCAGCAGAACCGGACTAGCGGGAGGGCCCAATAATGAGCAGTTCTTC
>-|-|TRBJ2-1|TRBV12-3/TRBV12-4
CASSIGTVYSSYNEQFF
TGTGCCAGCAGTATAGGGACGGTCTACAGCTCCTACAATGAGCAGTTCTTC
>-|-|TRBJ1-1|TRBV29-1
CSISTRSDTEAFF
TGCAGCATATCGACCAGGAGCGACACTGAAGCTTTCTTT
>many|-|TRBJ2-7|TRBV24-1
CATSDYGSTVDEQYF
TGTGCCACCAGTGACTACGGGAGTACTGTGGACGAGCAGTACTTC
>few|TRBD1|TRBJ2-4|TRBV28
CASSLITLRQGKNIQYF
TGTGCCAGCAGTTTAATAACCCTCCGACAGGGAAAAAACATTCAGTACTTC
>many|-|TRBJ1-2|TRBV12-3/TRBV12-4
CASSLGGLYGYTF
TGTGCCAGCAGTTTAGGAGGACTCTATGGCTACACCTTC
>once|TRBD1|TRBJ2-7|TRBV6-1
CASSAADRGLYEQYF
TGTGCCAGCAGTGCAGCGGACAGGGGGCTGTACGAGCAGTACTTC
>few|TRBD1|TRBJ2-7|TRBV10-3
CAISDAGQGVYEQYF
TGTGCCATCAGTGATGCGGGACAGGGAGTCTACGAGCAGTACTTC
>-|TRBD2|TRBJ2-3|TRBV12-3/TRBV12-4
CASSLFAGGGDTQYF
TGTGCCAGCAGTTTATTTGCGGGGGGGGGAGATACGCAGTATTTT
>-|-|TRBJ2-1|TRBV5-1
CASSTERPRDEQFF
TGCGCCAGCAGCACAGAGCGACCTAGGGATGAGCAGTTCTTC
>few|-|TRBJ1-2|TRBV7-2
CASSFTDSNYGYTF
TGTGCCAGCAGCTTCACGGACAGTAACTATGGCTACACCTTC
>many|-|TRBJ2-5|TRBV6-1
CASRSGPETQYF
TGTGCCAGCAGATCAGGGCCGGAGACCCAGTACTTC
>-|-|TRBJ2-3|TRBV15
CATSSSLTDTQYF
TGTGCCACCAGCAGTTCCCTCACGGATACGCAGTATTTT
>many|-|TRBJ2-5|TRBV6-2/TRBV6-3
CASRRRIRPQETQYF
TGTGCCAGCAGAAGAAGGATACGGCCCCAAGAGACCCAGTACTTC
>-|-|TRBJ2-1|TRBV5-5
CASSFEGASYNEQFF
TGTGCCAGCAGCTTTGAAGGGGCCTCCTACAATGAGCAGTTCTTC
>-|TRBD1|TRBJ2-1|TRBV10-3
CATIPGQGNNEQFF
TGTGCCACCATTCCGGGACAGGGAAACAATGAGCAGTTCTTC
>many|-|TRBJ2-5|TRBV20-1
CSAQGLSQETQYF
TGCAGTGCCCAGGGACTCTCTCAAGAGACCCAGTACTTC
>once|-|TRBJ2-2|TRBV6-2/TRBV6-3
CASINGGVNTGELFF
TGTGCCAGCATCAATGGGGGAGTGAACACCGGGGAGCTGTTTTTT
>-|-|TRBJ2-1|TRBV3-1
CASSQDRHTRNEQFF
TGTGCCAGCAGCCAAGATCGTCACACAAGGAATGAGCAGTTCTTC
>-|-|TRBJ1-1|TRBV2
CASSGSVGTEAFF
TGTGCCAGCAGCGGGTCCGTGGGGACTGAAGCTTTCTTT
>-|TRBD2|TRBJ2-2|TRBV20-1
CSARVIAGLTNTGELFF
TGCAGTGCTAGAGTGATAGCGGGATTGACGAACACCGGGGAGCTGTTTTTT
>many|-|TRBJ2-5|TRBV5-1
CASSLGAAVQETQYF
TGCGCCAGCAGCTTGGGGGCAGCGGTCCAAGAGACCCAGTACTTC
>-|-|TRBJ2-1|TRBV20-1
CSARTESYFF
TGCAGTGCTAGAACGGAATCGTACTTCTTC
>few|-|TRBJ1-2|TRBV12-3/TRBV12-4
CASSHRGRYTF
TGTGCCAGCTCTCACCGAGGGCGCTACACCTTC
>-|TRBD2|TRBJ2-2|TRBV11-2
CASSRSREDTGELFF
TGTGCCAGCAGCCGTTCCCGGGAGGACACCGGGGAGCTGTTTTTT
>-|-|TRBJ2-7|TRBV4-2
CASSQDQSSYEQYF
TGTGCCAGCAGCCAAGATCAGTCTTCCTACGAGCAGTACTTC
>-|TRBD1|TRBJ1-1|TRBV20-1
CSARQGAVNTEAFF
TGCAGTGCTAGACAGGGGGCTGTGAACACTGAAGCTTTCTTT